This entry describes one TCR beta chain. This entry belongs to a study of T-cell reconstitution after alpha-beta-depleted transplantation in children. Unique molecular identifiers tagged the TCRbeta library. TCRdb re-analysed the PCR reads in MiXCR, keeping a single row per CDR3 protein. Here the sample spans over 550,000 distinct CDR3 sequences, roughly a tenth being singletons. This CDR3 has 15 residues. CDR1 and CDR2 from the germline V gene are SGHTA and FQGNSA. The V segment lost 4 bases and the J segment 8 bases; nucleotides outside the gene matches: 11. The specimen was PBMCs from the stem cell graft donor, collected from the stem cell graft. The TCR sequence derives from a human donor who donated a stem cell graft to a child with acute myeloid leukemia. The V call is TRBV7-2, the J call TRBJ2-4; TRBD2 aligns across 7 bases. CDR3 coding DNA: TGTGCCAGCAGCTCGGCTCTTGGGGGGGGAGACATTCAGTACTTC. Amino acid sequence: CASSSALGGGDIQYF.